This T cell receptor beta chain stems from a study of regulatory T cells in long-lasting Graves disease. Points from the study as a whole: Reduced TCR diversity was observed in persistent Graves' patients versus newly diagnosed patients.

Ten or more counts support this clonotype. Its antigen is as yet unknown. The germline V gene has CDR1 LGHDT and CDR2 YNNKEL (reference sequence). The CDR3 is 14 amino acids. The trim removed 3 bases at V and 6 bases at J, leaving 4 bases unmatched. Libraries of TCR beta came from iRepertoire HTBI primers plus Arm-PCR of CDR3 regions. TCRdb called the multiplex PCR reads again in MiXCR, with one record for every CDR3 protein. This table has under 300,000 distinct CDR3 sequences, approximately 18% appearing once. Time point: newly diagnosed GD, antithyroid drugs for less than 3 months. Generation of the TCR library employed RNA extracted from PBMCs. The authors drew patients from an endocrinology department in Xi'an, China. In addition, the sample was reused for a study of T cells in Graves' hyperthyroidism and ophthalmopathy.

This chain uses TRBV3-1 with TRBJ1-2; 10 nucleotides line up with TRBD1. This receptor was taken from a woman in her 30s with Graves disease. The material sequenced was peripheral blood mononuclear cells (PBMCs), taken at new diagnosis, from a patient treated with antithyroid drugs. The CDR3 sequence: CASSQAGQGNGYTF. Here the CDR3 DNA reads TGTGCCAGCAGCCAGGCGGGACAGGGGAATGGCTACACCTTC. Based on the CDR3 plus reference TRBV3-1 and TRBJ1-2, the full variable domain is DTAVSQTPKYLVTQMGNDKSIKCEQNLGHDTMYWYKQDSKKFLKIMFSYNNKELIINETVPNRFSPKSPDKAHLNLHINSLELGDSAVYFCASSQAGQGNGYTFGSGTRLTVV.